The following is a TCR beta chain sequence with its context. Its antigen is not identified. TCRdb reprocessed the multiplex PCR reads via MiXCR and lists one record per CDR3 protein. Among 20,000 to 25,000 distinct CDR3 sequences listed, 55% to 80% were seen once. The data are from a study of breast tumors, draining lymph nodes, adjacent tissues. General observations from the study: Compared with lymph nodes, tumors were less diverse; compared with nontumor tissue, more. Luminal-like breast cancer showed significantly higher tumor–nontumor repertoire similarity than basal-like. The lymph node origin of tumor T cells was framed as consistent with a hypothesis, not demonstrated.

The clonotype originates from a female donor with breast cancer. Some clones in this sample may be carry-over from other donors' samples. Source material: tumor-adjacent breast tissue.

Written as DNA, the CDR3 is TGTGCCAGCAGCCAAGGGGAACAGGGGAATTCACCCCTCCACTTT. Its translation is CASSQGEQGNSPLHF. This sequence joins TRBV4-2 and TRBJ1-6, with TRBD1 matching 7 bases. The germline gives CDR1 LGHNA, CDR2 YNFKEQ. Trimming cost V 1 base and J 7 bases; bases outside gene matches: 4. This CDR3 comprises 15 residues.